This section outlines one TCR beta chain sequence together with its context. This entry comes from a study of blood T cell repertoires in COVID-19. Study summary: The United States, Italy and Spain were the sources of the acute and convalescent COVID-19 samples.

Germline CDR1 reads SGHRS; CDR2 reads YFSETQ. This CDR3 spans 14 amino acids. V was pared by 4 bases and J by 1 base, with 11 bases between. Methods used by the authors: Reference gene primer amplification in the assay estimated nucleated cell counts. Data came from immunoSEQ multiplex PCR; TCRdb stores just in-frame clones and leaves some out. That table is the source of V, J and clone size, and D and trimming were worked out from the DNA. The sample shows roughly 180,000 clones, roughly four fifths of them seen only once. Sequencing was done on a sample of peripheral blood. The chain combines TRBV5-1 with TRBJ1-1, with D possibly being TRBD1 (5 bases). The TCR comes from a human donor in a cohort sampled during active COVID-19. The CDR3 is CASSEDSANTEAFF. Here the CDR3 DNA reads TGCGCCAGCAGCGAAGACAGTGCGAACACTGAAGCTTTCTTT.